The clone carrying this TCR beta chain was seen only once. Its antigen is unidentified. There are 16 residues in the CDR3. Trimming stripped 5 bases from V and 7 bases from J, with 23 bases between. CDR1 is SGHVS and CDR2 is FQNEAQ in the germline V gene. 13 Jbeta primers and 60 Vbeta primers were used for the PCR. Some clones are missing from TCRdb's copy, which holds only in-frame ones; the method was immunoSEQ multiplex PCR. Altogether about 140,000 clones are present, 82% being singletons, with the ten largest covering around 8.8%. The sample belongs to a study of cytomegalovirus exposure and HLA in healthy donors. Study results and limitations: In a later analysis, TCR beta V- and J-gene trimming was associated with a missense DCLRE1C variant. Highest at DRB1 and lowest at HLA-C, TCR association rates differed among HLA loci in a later analysis.

The sample comprised PBMCs. The chain uses TRBV7-8 and TRBJ2-5; maybe TRBD2 (5 bases). This clonotype was sampled from a woman aged 60-75 years in good health and CMV-seropositive. The CDR3 nucleotides are TGTGCCAGCAGCCTCCCCGGCGGAACTAGTATGAGGACCCAGTACTTC. Its translation: CASSLPGGTSMRTQYF.